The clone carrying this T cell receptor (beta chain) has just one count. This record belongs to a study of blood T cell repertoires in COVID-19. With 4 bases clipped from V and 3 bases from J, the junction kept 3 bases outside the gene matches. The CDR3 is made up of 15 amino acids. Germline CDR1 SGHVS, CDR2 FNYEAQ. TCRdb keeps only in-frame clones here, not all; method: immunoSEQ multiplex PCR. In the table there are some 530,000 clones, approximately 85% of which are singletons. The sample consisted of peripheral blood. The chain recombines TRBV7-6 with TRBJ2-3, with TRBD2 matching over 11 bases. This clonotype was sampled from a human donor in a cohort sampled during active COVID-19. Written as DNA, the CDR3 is TGTGCCAGCAGCTCTACTAGCGGGAGAACAGATACGCAGTATTTT. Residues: CASSSTSGRTDTQYF. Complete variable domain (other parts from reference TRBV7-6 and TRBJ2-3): GAGVSQSPRYKVTKRGQDVALRCDPISGHVSLYWYRQALGQGPEFLTYFNYEAQQDKSGLPNDRFSAERPEGSISTLTIQRTEQRDSAMYRCASSSTSGRTDTQYFGPGTRLTVL.